This TCR beta chain was recorded in a study of blood T cells in healthy people across ages. Study-wide results and caveats: Per million T cells, the diversity of TCR beta decreased roughly linearly as age advanced.

Note on this clonotype: As yet, its antigen is unknown.

It was with a sample-barcoded 5' primer and a J-beta primer mix that a second PCR of about 7 to 12 cycles was run. MiXCR, run by TCRdb on the 5' RACE reads, gives a single entry per CDR3 protein. Of some 1.1 million distinct CDR3 sequences listed, under 40% are singletons. V dropped 5 bases and J dropped 0; count of bases not matched to a gene: 7. There are 16 residues in the CDR3. CDR1 is MNHEY, CDR2 SMNVEV, per germline (reference sequence). The sequenced sample was blood. The J gene is TRBJ2-3, the V gene TRBV27; 8 positions match TRBD1. The receptor's source is a young man in good health. In DNA form, the CDR3 reads TGTGCCAGCAGTCTTACAGGGGGTTGGAGCACAGATACGCAGTATTTT. It encodes CASSLTGGWSTDTQYF.